This TCR beta chain was profiled in a study of spatial heterogeneity in lung cancer. Background on the study: Across tumor regions, counts of TCR transcripts showed a strong correlation with a T cell module score derived from matched bulk RNA-seq. There were, on average, more than eight raw-read appearances for each unique TCR and UMI combination.

The CDR3 consists of 15 residues. Germline CDR1 is SGHRS and CDR2 is YFSETQ. Between the trimmed V and J ends, which lost 3 bases and 5 bases, there was a span of 18 bases. This clonotype is labeled large. Its antigen is unknown. Time point noted: sample taken at primary tumor resection. Unique molecular identifiers tagged every individual TCR cDNA molecule. TCRdb passed the 5' RACE reads through MiXCR, listing each CDR3 protein once. The data hold around 3,300 distinct CDR3 sequences, with about 17% observed a single time. General observations from the study: One measure, the expanded intratumoral alpha and beta TCR count, tracked tumor mutation counts.

The chain employs TRBV5-1 and TRBJ2-7; a possible D gene is TRBD2 (7 bases). This sequence was found in a male donor with early-stage non-small cell lung cancer. This sample comprised lung tumor tissue, obtained at surgery. Here the CDR3 reads CASSYGQRGWDEQYF. The CDR3 nucleotides read TGCGCCAGCAGCTATGGACAGCGGGGATGGGACGAGCAGTACTTC.